One T cell receptor beta chain is described in this entry. This specimen belongs to a study of blood T cell repertoires in COVID-19. The overall study: Sources were T cells, B-cell-depleted T cells, or PBMCs; the material itself was cDNA or gDNA.

Participants came from roughly 23 US areas, aged roughly 18 to 90 years. Which cohort a participant joined came from the clinical history participants gave. Measured with immunoSEQ multiplex PCR; TCRdb has only the in-frame clones, and not every one. In the table there are roughly 450,000 clones, 90% of which are singletons. Germline assignment: CDR1 SGHKS and CDR2 YYEKEE (reference sequence). The CDR3 consists of 13 residues. V lost 1 base and J 2 bases, leaving 5 bases between the germline ends. The chain is built from TRBV5-5 and TRBJ2-3; D unresolved. This clonotype originated in a man aged 18 to 30 who had recovered from COVID-19. Input material: PBMCs or T cells enriched from blood (not recorded which). CDR3 DNA sequence: TGTGCCAGCAGCTTGTACTCCACAGATACGCAGTATTTT. Its translation is CASSLYSTDTQYF.